This T cell receptor beta chain was documented in a study of T cell changes during pregnancy in multiple sclerosis (dated by TCRdb to the late 2010s). Study-wide context: The study examined how the T cell repertoire changed over the course of pregnancy in women with multiple sclerosis.

Note on this clone: This clone's antigen is unknown. Base qualities are not recorded, but no much larger clone differs from it by a single base.

A distance of 23 bases separates the germline ends of V and J, which lose 0 bases and 4 bases respectively. CDR1 and CDR2 were assigned from the germline V gene as SGHRS and YFSETQ. From the cysteine up to the phenylalanine, the CDR3 has a length of 18 residues. Just CDR3 DNA is preserved here, 54 bases in frame from base 1. Libraries were constructed by the immunoSEQ multiplex PCR assay. TCRdb carries this immuneACCESS record with in-frame sequences only. Its versions omit some clonotypes, under half of them owing to an unresolved V gene in the studies checked, with the rest unexplained. This sample has tens of thousands of clones in its table, and almost 95% of those were observed once. Together, the top ten hold around 2% of the sample.

This TCR derives from a female donor in good health, enrolled as a control in a pregnancy study. The sequence is built from TRBV5-1 and TRBJ2-7; TRBD1 might be the D gene, on 6 matching bases. This sample comprised peripheral blood, obtained in the third trimester of pregnancy. The nucleotide sequence is TGCGCCAGCAGCTTGGGACTCTCGTCAGCAGGGGCAATATACGAGCAGTACTTC. This translates into CASSLGLSSAGAIYEQYF.